This T cell receptor beta chain derives from a study of T cell responses to AZD1222 COVID-19 vaccine. Notes on the study in general: A rise in Spike-specific TCR breadth and depth followed two AZD1222 doses. Spike-wide vaccine-associated CD4 TCRs dominated at 160-218 and 743-854.

This clone was recorded once. Its target is not known. The table came from immunoSEQ multiplex PCR; TCRdb's copy has only in-frame clones and leaves some out. The table lists 150,000 to 200,000 clones, about nine tenths of them singletons, with about 2.8% in the top ten. Germline V lookup: CDR1 MNHEY, CDR2 SVGEGT. Germline trimming cut 5 bases from V and 4 bases from J; bases unmatched to any gene: 4. CDR3 size: 14 residues. The source of this sequence is an adult in good health. The material sequenced was peripheral blood, taken on day 0 of AZD1222 vaccination. The rearrangement links TRBV6-2 or TRBV6-3 to TRBJ2-2; TRBD2 agrees at 7 bases. The CDR3 is CASSPGTTTGELFF. CDR3 sequence (DNA): TGTGCCAGCAGTCCCGGGACTACCACCGGGGAGCTGTTTTTT.